The entry that follows covers one TCR beta chain sequence. The target of this receptor is not known. No much larger clone exists at a distance of one base, and base qualities are not known. Donors were roughly 40 systemically healthy Caucasian individuals from Russia aged roughly 6 to 100 years. Each donor gave ten milliliters of peripheral blood, collected into EDTA-treated Vacutainer tubes. Ficoll-Paque density-gradient centrifugation was used to isolate PBMCs, with at least 7 million per sample. Trizol reagent was used to extract total RNA from the PBMCs, yielding at least 5.5 micrograms per sample. For every donor, flow cytometry on a PBMC aliquot measured the percentage of naive CD45RAhigh/CD27high T cells. The sample comes from a study of blood T cells in healthy people across ages (dated by TCRdb to between 2015 and 2017). A note on the overall study: Template switching captured roughly one uniquely barcoded TCR beta cDNA molecule per two T cells in model experiments. To track age-related changes in TCR beta repertoire diversity, the study relied on deep sequencing normalized with unique cDNA molecular identifiers. Four age groups were formed from the donors: young (average 16 years), middle-aged (around 39), aged (roughly 56) and long-lived (around 82). To avoid experimental bias, donors of different ages were spread randomly across the sequencing lanes. The study analyzed two additional independent replicas of 1 million unique cDNA reads from the same blood draw for two donors, one aged 18 to 29 and one aged 80 or older.

Preparation of the library involved 5' RACE. TCRdb shows the sequencer as Illumina HiSeq 2500. A second PCR of about 7 to 12 cycles was run with a J-beta primer mix and a sample-barcoded 5' primer. A unique molecular identifier was introduced onto each TCR beta cDNA molecule by a template-switch 5' adaptor carrying 12 random nucleotides. At least 2.5 million CDR3-containing paired-end reads were obtained from each sample. The Mint cDNA synthesis kit, primed by a TRBC-specific oligonucleotide, was used to synthesize first-strand cDNA from all RNA. After uracil-DNA glycosylase treatment, a first 18-cycle PCR used universal primers M1SS and BC2_uni_R on all cDNA. On the study's bioinformatics: Normalization of each sample was performed by random selection of 1 million high-quality reads, each carrying a distinct molecular identifier. Reads sharing molecular identifiers were discarded rather than binned into consensus sequences. CDR3 identification, clonotype clustering and error correction used MiTCR with a Q25 quality threshold and the strictest error-elimination algorithm. A nonparametric unseen species model with Euler transformation was used to estimate a lower bound on total TCR beta diversity. Using fastp at Q25 and MiXCR, TCRdb reprocessed the public reads and kept productive beta chains. Merged by CDR3 protein, the rows form single entries marked with the most common genes and DNA. Clone size and V and J calls follow TCRdb, not the original study. Recorded for this sample are about 1 million distinct CDR3 sequences; 40% to 55% of them occurred a single time. The ten largest clones take up 18% of the sample.

Study-level results and caveats: Compared with the aged group, more naive CD4+ T cells, fewer expanded clones and increased TCR diversity were shown by the long-lived group, suggesting age selection. Observed TCR beta diversity per million T cells fell roughly linearly with age, and a significant reduction was already apparent by age roughly 40. Total diversity estimates from one million sequenced T cells were considered lower bounds and underestimates. A strong correlation was found between observed TCR beta diversity and the percentage of naive T cells measured by flow cytometry. The CMV infection status of donors was not known, potentially confounding age-related changes in expanded clonotypes. Because profiling used bulk unsorted PBMCs, naive and antigen-experienced compartments could not be compared conclusively.

The CDR3 starts with the cysteine, ends with the phenylalanine, and has 17 residues. CDR3 DNA is the only sequence kept; it has 51 bases, read in frame from the first base. CDR1 and CDR2 (SGHDN, FVKESK) derive from the germline V gene. V trim: 0 bases; J trim: 1 base; unmatched bases: 1. The sequence came from a woman aged 55-70 years in good health. The sequenced sample consisted of blood. The receptor chain draws on TRBV14 and TRBJ2-1, and TRBD2 matches 12 of the central bases. The base sequence is TGTGCCAGCAGCCAAGATCTAGCGGGAGGGTCCTACAATGAGCAGTTCTTC. Its coded protein is CASSQDLAGGSYNEQFF.